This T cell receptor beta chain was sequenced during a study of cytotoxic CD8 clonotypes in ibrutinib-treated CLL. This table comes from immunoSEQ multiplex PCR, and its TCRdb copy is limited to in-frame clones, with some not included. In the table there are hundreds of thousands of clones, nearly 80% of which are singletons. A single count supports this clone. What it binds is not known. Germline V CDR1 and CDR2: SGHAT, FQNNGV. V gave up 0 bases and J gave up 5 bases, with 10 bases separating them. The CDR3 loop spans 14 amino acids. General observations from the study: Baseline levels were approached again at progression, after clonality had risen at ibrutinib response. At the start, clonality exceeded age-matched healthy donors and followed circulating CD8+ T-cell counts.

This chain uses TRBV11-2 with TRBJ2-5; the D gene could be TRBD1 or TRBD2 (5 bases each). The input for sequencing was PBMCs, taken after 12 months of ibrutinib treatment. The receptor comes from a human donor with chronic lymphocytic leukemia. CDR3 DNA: TGTGCCAGCAGCTTAGAACACTGGGGGGAGACCCAGTACTTC. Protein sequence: CASSLEHWGETQYF.